The 8 T cell receptor beta chains below all came from one sample that was sequenced in a study of human T cells and chemical hapten exposure. TCRdb analysed the RACE reads with MiXCR anew, one entry per CDR3 protein. The table records approximately 82,000 distinct CDR3 sequences, roughly 12% of them present only once. Described time point: patch test 1, 2 weeks after DPC sensitization. Treatment here: therapeutic diphenylcyclopropenone sensitization with weekly scalp DPC. The sequenced sample was whole blood, obtained in connection with sensitization to the hapten diphenylcyclopropenone (DPC). The receptors derive from a woman in her sixties or seventies with alopecia areata. Some clones in this sample may be carry-over from other donors' samples.

With regard to this clonotype: A much larger clone sits a single nucleotide away, making a read error possible. V gene TRBV29-1 combines with J gene TRBJ2-3; the D call may be TRBD1 or TRBD2 (6 bases each). V was clipped by 2 bases and J by 5 bases, with 14 bases between them. Germline CDR1 is SQVTM and CDR2 is ANQGSEA. CDR3 length: 14 residues. In DNA form, the CDR3 reads TGCAGCGTTGAAAGGGGGGTAGGTGTAGATACGCAGTATTTT. This encodes CSVERGVGVDTQYF.

The chain employs TRBV12-5 and TRBJ1-2; D unresolved. V was cut by 6 bases and J by 4 bases, with 12 bases left in between. The CDR3 has 13 amino acids. Germline CDR1 reads LGHNT; CDR2 reads FRNRAP. This CDR3 is CASGPSATYGYTF. Written as DNA, the CDR3 is TGTGCTAGTGGGCCCTCCGCGACCTATGGCTACACCTTC. Full variable domain (remainder filled in from reference TRBV12-5 and TRBJ1-2): DARVTQTPRHKVTEMGQEVTMRCQPILGHNTVFWYRQTMMQGLELLAYFRNRAPLDDSGMPKDRFSAEMPDATLATLKIQPSEPRDSAVYFCASGPSATYGYTFGSGTRLTVV.

The J gene is TRBJ2-3, the V gene TRBV18; D uncertain. There are 15 residues in the CDR3. CDR1 and CDR2 from the germline V gene are KGHSH and LQKENI. V was cut by 1 base and J by 2 bases, with 10 bases left in between. CDR3 sequence reads: CASSPLSSPTDTQYF. CDR3 sequence (DNA): TGTGCCAGCTCACCACTAAGCAGCCCCACAGATACGCAGTATTTT.

This clonotype was seen many times. The chain combines TRBV10-2 with TRBJ2-7; possibly TRBD1 for D (7 bases). The germline V gene encodes CDR1 WSHSY and CDR2 SAAADI. Trimming stripped 4 bases from V and 3 bases from J, with 13 bases between. The CDR3 has 14 residues. This chain's CDR3 is CASSGEAGGYEQYF. The CDR3 DNA reads TGCGCCAGCAGTGGGGAGGCAGGGGGCTACGAGCAGTACTTC.

This clonotype was picked up many times. V gene TRBV10-3 combines with J gene TRBJ1-1; 8 bases are a match to TRBD1. Per the germline V gene, CDR1 is ENHRY and CDR2 is SYGVKD. Trimming cost V 3 bases and J 5 bases; bases outside gene matches: 5. The CDR3 covers 14 residues. CDR3 loop: CAISDERTGTEAFF. The DNA of the CDR3 is TGTGCCATCAGTGACGAACGGACAGGGACTGAAGCTTTCTTT.

This clonotype showed up just a few times. The V call is TRBV27, the J call TRBJ2-5, with TRBD2 identical over 9 bases. Germline V gene data show CDR1 as MNHEY and CDR2 as SMNVEV (reference sequence). Trimming removed 6 bases from V and 6 bases from J; junction bases left unmatched: 14. The CDR3 totals 16 residues. This chain's CDR3 is CASRAAGGGALKTQYF. CDR3 nucleotide sequence: TGTGCCAGCAGGGCCGCGGGCGGGGGGGCTCTGAAGACCCAGTACTTC.

The CDR3 DNA reads TGTGCCAGCAGCCGAGCTAGCGGGGGGGCGCCTAGCGAGCAGTACTTC. Protein product: CASSRASGGAPSEQYF. V gene TRBV5-4 combines with J gene TRBJ2-7, with 12 bases identical to TRBD2. The CDR3 has 16 residues. Looked up from germline, CDR1 is SGHNT and CDR2 is YYREEE (reference sequence). J gave up 6 bases and V 4 bases, and 11 bases lay outside the gene matches.

The chain is built from TRBV5-1 and TRBJ2-3; TRBD2 aligns across 9 bases. Germline CDR1 reads SGHRS; CDR2 reads YFSETQ. V was pared by 6 bases and J by 5 bases, with 10 bases of the junction left unmatched. This CDR3 spans 15 amino acids. CDR3 sequence (DNA): TGCGCCAGCACCGAAAAGGGTAGCGGGGGAGATACGCAGTATTTT. Translating it yields CASTEKGSGGDTQYF.